This TCR beta chain was sequenced in a study of cytomegalovirus exposure and HLA in healthy donors. 60 Vbeta and 13 Jbeta primers were used in PCR. Only in-frame clones appear in the TCRdb table, and some are missing; sequencing was by immunoSEQ multiplex PCR. This sample contains about 190,000 clones. As to this clone: Its antigen remains unknown.

The study, taken as a whole, reports: There were reportedly fewer N-insertions in an Asian-associated ancestry cluster than the approximately 670-donor mean, in a later analysis. Some highly shared sequence variants likely arose as a pipeline artifact.

Germline CDR1 reads KGHSH; CDR2 reads LQKENI. The V end was cut by 4 bases, the J end by 4 bases, with 18 bases between. This CDR3 comprises 16 residues. The sample taken for sequencing was PBMCs. V usage is TRBV18 and J usage is TRBJ2-3; possible D gene TRBD1, 7 bases. The sequence was collected from a woman between 25 and 40 years old in good health and CMV-seropositive. CDR3 in DNA: TGTGCCAGCTCACGGACAGGCAGGACGGGGGCAGATACGCAGTATTTT. Translating it yields CASSRTGRTGADTQYF.